This TCR beta chain was profiled in a study of CD8 T cells in Susac syndrome. This clonotype was counted a few times. V was cut by 3 bases and J by 5 bases, with 7 bases left in between. CDR3 size: 12 residues. Germline V CDR1 and CDR2: KGHSH, LQKENI. CD8+ and CD4+ T cells from blood underwent TCR beta sequencing, which was carried out in a high-throughput format. It was treatment-naive patients with stable or active relapsing-remitting disease who made up the multiple sclerosis controls. Random hexamers were used to reverse transcribe the RNA input (about 0.5 to 1 ug). An immunoSEQ multiplex PCR amplified TCR beta CDR3 over 54 Vbeta and 13 Jbeta. One entry per CDR3 protein results from TCRdb running MiXCR on the immunoSEQ multiplex PCR reads. The table includes about 160,000 distinct CDR3 sequences, approximately 95% detected once.

The sample taken for sequencing was CD4+ T cells from PBMCs. The chain links TRBV18 to TRBJ2-5; D remains unclear. The receptor comes from a human donor with multiple sclerosis. The CDR3 bases are TGTGCCAGCTCACCCTCCGGGGAGACCCAGTACTTC. Protein sequence: CASSPSGETQYF.